A single sample gave rise to the 15 T cell receptor beta chains below, sequenced in a study of cytomegalovirus exposure and HLA in healthy donors. Profiled with immunoSEQ multiplex PCR; TCRdb holds only in-frame clones, not every one. The repertoire holds roughly 300,000 clones, just over 85% seen once, with 0.84% in the top ten. The sequencing sample was made of PBMCs. Receptors were obtained from a woman under 30 in good health and CMV-seronegative.

This clone was counted a single time. The V gene is TRBV13, the J gene TRBJ2-1; possibly TRBD2 for D (6 bases). Germline V lookup: CDR1 PRHDT, CDR2 FYEKMQ (reference sequence). V was shortened by 3 bases and J by 2 bases, with 8 bases between the two germline ends. The CDR3 extends over 14 amino acids. The CDR3, as DNA: TGTGCCAGCAGCTTGGGACTCGCCTACAATGAGCAGTTCTTC. Its protein is CASSLGLAYNEQFF.

This clone was found once. The CDR3 region is CAWSVEGRAFF. Here the CDR3 DNA reads TGTGCCTGGAGTGTGGAGGGTAGGGCTTTCTTT. The chain joins TRBV30 to TRBJ1-1; D not certain. This CDR3 contains 11 residues. Germline values: CDR1 GTSNPN, CDR2 SVGIG (reference sequence). Trimming removed 0 bases at V and 11 bases at J, with 10 bases between. Looking up the rest from reference TRBV30 and TRBJ1-1 gives the full variable domain: SQTIHQWPATLVQPVGSPLSLECTVEGTSNPNLYWYRQAAGRGLQLLFYSVGIGQISSEVPQNLSASRPQDRQFILSSKKLLLSDSGFYLCAWSVEGRAFFGQGTRLTVV.

The chain is built from TRBV29-1 and TRBJ2-1, with 7 nucleotides matching TRBD1. V was pared by 6 bases and J by 4 bases, with 0 bases of the junction left unmatched. This CDR3 comprises 11 residues. Germline values: CDR1 SQVTM, CDR2 ANQGSEA. The CDR3 here is CSVRGYNEQFF. The CDR3 bases are TGCAGCGTCAGGGGGTACAATGAGCAGTTCTTC.

This clone appeared a single time. The genes are TRBV6-5 and TRBJ1-2; 7 nucleotides agree with TRBD1. The CDR3 totals 14 residues. Germline V gives CDR1 MNHEY, CDR2 SVGAGI. J gave up 4 bases and V 4 bases, and 6 bases lay outside the gene matches. The CDR3 is CASSSTGVLYGYTF. The CDR3 DNA is TGTGCCAGCAGTTCTACAGGGGTCCTCTATGGCTACACCTTC.

J is TRBJ2-7 and V is TRBV15; D uncertain. This CDR3 has 12 residues. V lost 3 bases and J lost 6, with 9 bases in between. Germline lookup yields CDR1 LNHNV and CDR2 YYDKDF (reference sequence). The CDR3 nucleotides are TGTGCCACCAGCAGTCGTAGGAGCGAGCAGTACTTC. It specifies CATSSRRSEQYF.

The V call is TRBV18, the J call TRBJ1-1, with D possibly being TRBD1 (5 bases). Trimming shortened V by 4 bases and J by 0 bases, and 6 bases separated the two germline ends. Germline CDR1 and CDR2: KGHSH and LQKENI. The CDR3 consists of 13 residues. The CDR3 reads CASSQGMNTEAFF. The CDR3, as DNA: TGTGCCAGCTCACAGGGGATGAACACTGAAGCTTTCTTT.

The rearrangement links TRBV27 to TRBJ2-3; 8 bases align to TRBD1. This CDR3 spans 16 amino acids. Germline trimming cut 1 base from V and 6 bases from J; bases unmatched to any gene: 9. Germline V lookup: CDR1 MNHEY, CDR2 SMNVEV (reference sequence). CDR3 protein: CASSLWTGTGMDTQYF. The CDR3 DNA is TGTGCCAGCAGTTTATGGACCGGGACAGGTATGGATACGCAGTATTTT.

The chain is built from TRBV5-4 and TRBJ1-1; D is perhaps TRBD1 (6 bases). The V end was cut by 1 base, the J end by 0 bases, with 10 bases between. This CDR3 is built from 15 residues. The germline CDR1 and CDR2 sequences are SGHNT and YYREEE (reference sequence). The CDR3 sequence is CASSLTGLMNTEAFF. Written as DNA, the CDR3 is TGTGCCAGCAGCTTGACAGGGCTGATGAACACTGAAGCTTTCTTT. The full variable domain, with the rest looked up from reference TRBV5-4 and TRBJ1-1, is ETGVTQSPTHLIKTRGQQVTLRCSSQSGHNTVSWYQQALGQGPQFIFQYYREEENGRGNFPPRFSGLQFPNYSSELNVNALELDDSALYLCASSLTGLMNTEAFFGQGTRLTVV.

The genes are TRBV6-5 and TRBJ2-5, with D possibly TRBD1 on 5 matching bases. Germline lookup yields CDR1 MNHEY and CDR2 SVGAGI. Trimming pared 6 bases from V and 7 bases from J, leaving 18 bases between. This CDR3 contains 14 residues. The CDR3 nucleotides read TGTGCCAGCAGCGACGGAGTGGGGCCAGGGACCCAGTACTTC. As protein: CASSDGVGPGTQYF.

The V call is TRBV28, the J call TRBJ2-7, with TRBD2 matching 13 bases. With 3 bases clipped from V and 4 bases from J, the junction kept 3 bases outside the gene matches. From germline, CDR1 is MDHEN and CDR2 SYDVKM. This CDR3 spans 15 amino acids. For the CDR3, the DNA is TGTGCCAGCAGTTTTGAGACTAGCGGGAGGTACGAGCAGTACTTC. Its translation is CASSFETSGRYEQYF. Supplemented by reference TRBV28 and TRBJ2-7, the full variable domain reads DVKVTQSSRYLVKRTGEKVFLECVQDMDHENMFWYRQDPGLGLRLIYFSYDVKMKEKGDIPEGYSVSREKKERFSLILESASTNQTSMYLCASSFETSGRYEQYFGPGTRLTVT.

The chain couples TRBV19 to TRBJ1-5; a possible D gene is TRBD1 (6 bases). Germline loops: CDR1 LNHDA, CDR2 SQIVND (reference sequence). The CDR3 consists of 16 residues. Deletions cut 6 bases from V and 0 bases from J, with 15 bases between. The CDR3 is CASSGTGWDSNQPQHF. The CDR3 DNA reads TGTGCCAGTAGCGGCACAGGGTGGGATAGCAATCAGCCCCAGCATTTT.

This chain links TRBV18 with TRBJ2-7, with 9 bases lining up with TRBD1. The CDR3 is 14 amino acids. The V gene end was trimmed by 6 bases and the J gene end by 3 bases; junction bases not matched to a gene: 6. Germline V gives CDR1 KGHSH, CDR2 LQKENI. CDR3 region: CASSHNRGLYEQYF. In nucleotides, the CDR3 is TGTGCCAGCTCCCACAACAGGGGGCTCTACGAGCAGTACTTC.

This rearrangement joins TRBV4-3 to TRBJ1-2; weak D call: TRBD1 (5 bases). CDR3 size: 17 residues. With 0 bases removed from V and 8 bases from J, the gap between germline ends came to 22 bases. CDR1 and CDR2 (germline): LGHNA, YSLEER. The CDR3 region is CASSQDRLAQGLGGYTF. Written as DNA, the CDR3 is TGCGCCAGCAGCCAAGATCGGTTGGCGCAGGGACTAGGCGGCTACACCTTC.

The chain carries TRBV5-1 and TRBJ2-1; 8 bases map to TRBD1. The germline V gene has CDR1 SGHRS and CDR2 YFSETQ. The CDR3 runs to 13 residues. V dropped 7 bases and J dropped 6; count of bases not matched to a gene: 6. The CDR3 region is CASGWTGINEQFF. DNA of the CDR3: TGCGCCAGCGGCTGGACAGGGATCAATGAGCAGTTCTTC.

The rearrangement links TRBV28 to TRBJ2-2; the D gene is possibly TRBD1 (5 bases). The germline V and J ends were trimmed by 5 bases and 4 bases, with 14 bases remaining between them. Germline loops: CDR1 MDHEN, CDR2 SYDVKM. This CDR3 contains 15 residues. The CDR3 region has the DNA TGTGCCAGCAGTCCGCCTCAGGGTCGCACCGGGGAGCTGTTTTTT. Translation: CASSPPQGRTGELFF.